The present entry profiles one T cell receptor (beta chain) with its context. Antigen unknown. The data belong to a study of cytomegalovirus exposure and HLA in healthy donors. Findings of the study overall: A previous analysis found most TCR beta V segments productive roughly 87% or roughly 30% of the time. Links to common viral pathogens appeared, in a later analysis, for several of the most significant clusters.

Researchers ran the PCR with 60 Vbeta and 13 Jbeta primers. Profiled with immunoSEQ multiplex PCR; TCRdb holds only in-frame clones, not every one. The sample has about 200,000 clones; about 84% are singletons. The origin of this receptor is a woman aged 25 to 45 in good health and CMV-seropositive. The sample was PBMCs.

The DNA of the CDR3 is TGTGCCACCCGGGGTGGGGGCATGGGATTCGAGACCCAGTACTTC. It codes for CATRGGGMGFETQYF. This chain uses TRBV2 with TRBJ2-5; TRBD1 is a possible D gene (6 bases). This CDR3 comprises 15 residues. The germline V gene has CDR1 SNHLY and CDR2 FYNNEI. The V gene lost 10 bases and the J gene lost 5 bases, with 23 bases spanning the gap. Full variable domain (rest looked up from reference TRBV2 and TRBJ2-5): EPEVTQTPSHQVTQMGQEVILRCVPISNHLYFYWYRQILGQKVEFLVSFYNNEISEKSEIFDDQFSVERPDGSNFTLKIRSTKLEDSAMYFCATRGGGMGFETQYFGPGTRLLVL.